This TCR beta chain was sequenced for a study of blood T cell repertoires in COVID-19. Study-wide background: The cDNA or gDNA used as material had been derived from T cells, B-cell-depleted T cells, or PBMCs.

How the authors handled the data: Nucleated cell number was recorded as an estimate derived from reference gene primer amplification. Sequencing used immunoSEQ multiplex PCR; TCRdb keeps in-frame clones, though not all of them. The V and J calls and the clone size are those of that table, but D and trimming were determined from the DNA. The sample lists 55,000 to 75,000 clones, roughly 80% occurring once. CDR3 size: 14 residues. V shed 5 bases and J 4 bases; nucleotides not matched to a gene: 2. The V gene's germline CDR1 is MDHEN and CDR2 SYDVKM. J is TRBJ2-3 and V is TRBV28; 11 bases map to TRBD2. The sample taken for sequencing was peripheral blood. The source of this sequence is a man between 65 and 85 years old who had recovered from COVID-19. CDR3: CASSRGLAADTQYF. The CDR3 coding sequence is TGTGCCAGCAGTCGGGGACTAGCGGCAGATACGCAGTATTTT.